These 10 T cell receptor beta chains share one sample of origin, sequenced in a study of blood T cell repertoires in COVID-19. Profiling relied on immunoSEQ multiplex PCR, and the TCRdb table lists in-frame clones only, not all of them. The sample has a few hundred thousand clones, around nine tenths seen once. The sample was peripheral blood. The receptors come from a man aged 40-49 years who had recovered from COVID-19.

The chain combines TRBV18 with TRBJ2-5; 7 bases are shared with TRBD1. Per germline, CDR1 KGHSH and CDR2 LQKENI. J gave up 5 bases and V 4 bases, and 10 bases lay outside the gene matches. The CDR3 contains 15 residues. The CDR3 reads CASSHETGRGETQYF. CDR3 bases: TGTGCCAGCTCACACGAGACAGGGAGAGGTGAGACCCAGTACTTC.

This clone has a single count. This rearrangement joins TRBV27 to TRBJ1-1, with D tentatively TRBD1 (5 bases). V dropped 1 base and J dropped 1 base, with 7 bases sitting between them. This CDR3 spans 14 amino acids. Germline CDR1 MNHEY, CDR2 SMNVEV (reference sequence). CDR3 region: CASSLFTGNTEAFF. The CDR3 region has the DNA TGTGCCAGCAGTTTATTTACAGGGAACACTGAAGCTTTCTTT.

This clone was observed a few times. The chain links TRBV9 to TRBJ2-5, with TRBD2 identical over 10 bases. The junction had 2 bases not matched to a gene; V was cut back by 2 bases and J by 1 base. Germline assignment: CDR1 SGDLS and CDR2 YYNGEE. The CDR3 is 15 amino acids. CDR3: CASSVLAGAQETQYF. DNA of the CDR3: TGTGCCAGCAGCGTCCTAGCGGGGGCCCAAGAGACCCAGTACTTC.

V usage is TRBV7-2 and J usage is TRBJ2-7, with D uncertain. With 11 bases removed from V and 3 bases from J, the gap between germline ends came to 11 bases. The germline CDR1 and CDR2 sequences are SGHTA and FQGNSA. This CDR3 contains 11 residues. The CDR3 region has the DNA TGTGCCGTCTCGTCCCTCTACGAGCAGTACTTC. Protein product: CAVSSLYEQYF.

The chain combines TRBV10-3 with TRBJ1-2; the D gene is possibly TRBD1 (6 bases). Germline V gene lookup returns CDR1 ENHRY and CDR2 SYGVKD. The V end lost 4 bases, the J end lost 4 bases, and 10 bases lay between the germline ends. The CDR3 runs 13 residues. This CDR3 is CAISGQGTYGYTF. Here the CDR3 DNA reads TGTGCCATCAGTGGGCAGGGGACCTATGGCTACACCTTC.

The chain uses TRBV9 and TRBJ2-6; 8 positions agree with TRBD1. The CDR3 spans 17 residues. V gave up 3 bases and J gave up 0 bases; unmatched junction bases: 5. CDR1 and CDR2 (germline): SGDLS, YYNGEE. The CDR3 spells CASSGRDRFSGANVLTF. The CDR3 DNA follows: TGTGCCAGCAGCGGAAGGGACAGGTTCTCTGGGGCCAACGTCCTGACTTTC. The entire variable domain, with the rest obtained from reference TRBV9 and TRBJ2-6, is as follows: DSGVTQTPKHLITATGQRVTLRCSPRSGDLSVYWYQQSLDQGLQFLIQYYNGEERAKGNILERFSAQQFPDLHSELNLSSLELGDSALYFCASSGRDRFSGANVLTFGAGSRLTVL.

This rearrangement joins TRBV24-1 to TRBJ2-1; 11 positions match TRBD2. V lost 4 bases and J lost 10; bases outside the gene matches: 2. This CDR3 has 13 residues. CDR1 and CDR2 from the germline V gene are KGHDR and SFDVKD. The CDR3, as DNA: TGTGCCACCAGTGAGCGACTAGCGGGAGAGCAGTTCTTC. Its translation: CATSERLAGEQFF.

This clone came up once. The chain recombines TRBV10-3 with TRBJ1-1; the D gene is possibly TRBD1 (6 bases). The CDR3 loop spans 14 amino acids. Between the trimmed V and J ends, which lost 6 bases and 1 base, there was a span of 12 bases. Germline V CDR1 and CDR2: ENHRY, SYGVKD. The CDR3 loop reads CAISQEGGNTEAFF. CDR3 DNA sequence: TGTGCCATCAGCCAAGAAGGGGGGAACACTGAAGCTTTCTTT.

The chain links TRBV7-2 to TRBJ2-3; D is possibly TRBD1 (5 bases). Looked up from germline, CDR1 is SGHTA and CDR2 is FQGNSA. The V gene lost 5 bases and the J gene lost 1 base, with 13 bases spanning the gap. The CDR3 covers 15 residues. The CDR3 is CASSPPGMGTDTQYF. The CDR3 coding sequence is TGTGCCAGCAGCCCCCCAGGGATGGGCACAGATACGCAGTATTTT. Full variable domain (missing parts from reference TRBV7-2 and TRBJ2-3): GAGVSQSPSNKVTEKGKDVELRCDPISGHTALYWYRQSLGQGLEFLIYFQGNSAPDKSGLPSDRFSAERTGGSVSTLTIQRTQQEDSAVYLCASSPPGMGTDTQYFGPGTRLTVL.

This chain uses TRBV5-1 with TRBJ1-1, with 9 bases that match TRBD1. Trimming took 4 bases from V and 4 from J; bases not matched to a gene: 5. Germline CDR1 SGHRS, CDR2 YFSETQ. The CDR3 spans 14 residues. The CDR3 is CASSERQGGTEAFF. The CDR3 DNA is TGCGCCAGCAGCGAAAGACAGGGGGGCACTGAAGCTTTCTTT.